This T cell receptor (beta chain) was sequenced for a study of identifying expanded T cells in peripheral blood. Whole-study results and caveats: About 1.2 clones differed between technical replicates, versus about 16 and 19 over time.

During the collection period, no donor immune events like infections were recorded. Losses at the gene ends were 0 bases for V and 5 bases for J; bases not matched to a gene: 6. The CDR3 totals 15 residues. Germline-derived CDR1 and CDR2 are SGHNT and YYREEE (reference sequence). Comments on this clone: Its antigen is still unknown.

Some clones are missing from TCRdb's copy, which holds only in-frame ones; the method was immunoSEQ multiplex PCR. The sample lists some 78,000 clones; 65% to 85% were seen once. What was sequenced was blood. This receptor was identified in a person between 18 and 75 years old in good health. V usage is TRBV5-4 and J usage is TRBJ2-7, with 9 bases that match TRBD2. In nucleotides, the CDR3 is TGTGCCAGCAGCTTGGATTTGCGGGAGGGTCACGAGCAGTACTTC. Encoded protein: CASSLDLREGHEQYF.